A single sample is the source of the 26 T cell receptor beta chains below, sequenced in a study of T cell responses to AZD1222 COVID-19 vaccine. Here immunoSEQ multiplex PCR was the method, and the copy in TCRdb shows in-frame clones only, minus some. The table lists 56,000 or so clones, approximately 80% of them singletons. Sample: peripheral blood, taken 28 days after the second AZD1222 dose. The receptors originated from an adult who received the AZD1222 COVID-19 vaccine.

This chain uses TRBV6-1 with TRBJ1-5; possibly TRBD1 for D (5 bases). Trimming removed 6 bases from V and 0 bases from J, with 12 bases in between. CDR1 and CDR2 from the germline V gene are MNHNS and SASEGT. CDR3 length: 15 amino acids. CDR3 loop: CASSKMGDSNQPQHF. The DNA of the CDR3 is TGTGCCAGCAGCAAGATGGGGGATAGCAATCAGCCCCAGCATTTT.

The chain has TRBV9 and TRBJ1-2; maybe TRBD1 (5 bases). CDR1 SGDLS and CDR2 YYNGEE come from the germline V gene. The CDR3 length is 15 residues. The V end was cut by 4 bases, the J end by 1 base, with 14 bases between. The CDR3 sequence: CASSPRQGVNYGYTF. CDR3 sequence (DNA): TGTGCCAGCAGCCCCCGCCAGGGAGTTAACTATGGCTACACCTTC.

The rearrangement links TRBV5-4 to TRBJ2-2; D possibly matches TRBD1 or TRBD2 (5 bases each). The ends were cut back, 4 bases at V and 6 bases at J, with 19 bases in the middle. The CDR3 runs 16 residues. Germline lookup yields CDR1 SGHNT and CDR2 YYREEE (reference sequence). The DNA of the CDR3 is TGTGCCAGCAGCCCCTCCTTGGGGCGGGCGGCCGGGGAGCTGTTTTTT. This encodes CASSPSLGRAAGELFF.

V and J are TRBV9 and TRBJ2-2; TRBD2 matches 10 bases. Germline lookup yields CDR1 SGDLS and CDR2 YYNGEE. The CDR3 sequence is 17 residues long. With 0 bases clipped from V and 7 bases from J, the junction kept 9 bases outside the gene matches. DNA for the CDR3: TGTGCCAGCAGCGTAGATTTAGCGGGAGGATTTGGCGGGGAGCTGTTTTTT. It is translated as CASSVDLAGGFGGELFF.

The CDR3 region has the DNA TGTGCCAGTAGTAAGGGGGCCCGTTTTTATGAGCCCCAGCATTTT. The encoded protein is CASSKGARFYEPQHF. V is TRBV19 and J is TRBJ1-5; 7 positions agree with TRBD1. Germline CDR1 is LNHDA and CDR2 is SQIVND (reference sequence). The V segment lost 4 bases and the J segment 8 bases; nucleotides outside the gene matches: 11. The CDR3 sequence is 15 residues long.

About this clone: A read error may produce the germline difference seen at one junction end. V gene TRBV6-5 combines with J gene TRBJ2-2, with 7 bases aligning to TRBD1. CDR3 length equals 14 residues. The germline gives CDR1 MNHEY, CDR2 SVGAGI. CDR3 DNA sequence: TGTGCCACCAGTTGGACAGGAAACACCGGGGAGCTGTTTTTT. Protein sequence: CATSWTGNTGELFF.

This clone was seen just once. The chain couples TRBV10-1 to TRBJ2-1; 14 bases map to TRBD2. The germline V gene encodes CDR1 WNHNN and CDR2 SYGVQD (reference sequence). The V gene end was trimmed by 8 bases and the J gene end by 12 bases; junction bases not matched to a gene: 9. The CDR3 length is 14 residues. The CDR3 bases are TGCGCCAGCGGGGGGACTAGCGGGAGCAAAGTGCAGTTCTTC. Encoded protein: CASGGTSGSKVQFF.

This sequence joins TRBV18 and TRBJ2-7; D is uncertain. V was trimmed by 1 base and J by 5 bases, leaving 6 bases between them. CDR3 length: 12 amino acids. Germline V lookup: CDR1 KGHSH, CDR2 LQKENI. CDR3 sequence reads: CASSPQGHEQYV. In DNA, the CDR3 is TGTGCCAGCTCACCACAGGGCCACGAGCAGTACGTC.

This CDR3 reads CAGLFAGWNTGELFF. In DNA form, the CDR3 reads TGTGCCGGACTATTCGCCGGCTGGAACACCGGGGAGCTGTTTTTT. The chain carries TRBV7-2 and TRBJ2-2; TRBD2 might be the D (6 bases). Between the trimmed V and J ends, which lost 11 bases and 1 base, there was a span of 17 bases. This CDR3 has 15 residues. Germline CDR1 is SGHTA and CDR2 is FQGNSA. Full variable domain (outside the CDR3, taken from reference TRBV7-2 and TRBJ2-2): GAGVSQSPSNKVTEKGKDVELRCDPISGHTALYWYRQSLGQGLEFLIYFQGNSAPDKSGLPSDRFSAERTGGSVSTLTIQRTQQEDSAVYLCAGLFAGWNTGELFFGEGSRLTVL.

The gene calls are TRBV7-9 and TRBJ2-7, with 10 positions matching TRBD2. This CDR3 has 17 residues. The germline V gene encodes CDR1 SEHNR and CDR2 FQNEAQ (reference sequence). V dropped 1 base and J dropped 1; count of bases not matched to a gene: 7. CDR3 coding DNA: TGTGCCAGCAGCTTAGTGCTAGCGGGAGCAGGGTCCTACGAGCAGTACTTC. Translated: CASSLVLAGAGSYEQYF.

V gene TRBV5-4 combines with J gene TRBJ2-1; D may be TRBD1 (6 bases). The V end lost 6 bases, the J end lost 5 bases, and 18 bases lay between the germline ends. The germline V gene encodes CDR1 SGHNT and CDR2 YYREEE (reference sequence). The CDR3 length is 15 residues. CDR3 in DNA: TGTGCCAGCACCCGAGGGGGTTCGTCTGACAATGAGCAGTTCTTC. Translated, it gives CASTRGGSSDNEQFF.

The V and J genes are TRBV25-1 and TRBJ2-1; 8 nucleotides align to TRBD2. Germline V gene data show CDR1 as MGHDK and CDR2 as SYGVNS. This CDR3 comprises 15 residues. The junction had 9 bases not matched to a gene; V was cut back by 4 bases and J by 7 bases. CDR3 in amino acids: CASSAPGTRVNEQFF. The CDR3 nucleotides read TGTGCCAGCAGTGCCCCCGGGACTAGGGTAAATGAGCAGTTCTTC.

In DNA form, the CDR3 reads TGTGCCAGCCAGGGCGGCGGAAGCCTTGAAAAACTGTTTTTT. Its protein product is CASQGGGSLEKLFF. V is TRBV27 and J is TRBJ1-4; D may be TRBD1 (5 bases). V was cut by 8 bases and J by 7 bases, with 17 bases left in between. The length of the CDR3 is 14 residues. The germline V gene has CDR1 MNHEY and CDR2 SMNVEV (reference sequence).

A few counts support this clone. The V and J genes are TRBV6-1 and TRBJ2-5; D is undetermined. CDR3 length: 13 amino acids. Trimming cost V 1 base and J 4 bases, with 7 bases left between them. Germline assignment: CDR1 MNHNS and CDR2 SASEGT. The CDR3 DNA follows: TGTGCCAGCAGTGAAGGGCCCCGAGAGACCCAGTACTTC. This gives the protein CASSEGPRETQYF.

In its sample, this clone was seen a few times. The rearrangement joins TRBV5-4 to TRBJ1-6; 9 bases align to TRBD1. Losses at the gene ends were 0 bases for V and 8 bases for J; bases not matched to a gene: 6. Germline V gene data show CDR1 as SGHNT and CDR2 as YYREEE (reference sequence). This CDR3 contains 16 residues. As DNA, the CDR3 is TGTGCCAGCAGCTTGGGGGGGAGACAGGGGGATTCACCCCTCCACTTT. This translates into CASSLGGRQGDSPLHF.

The chain combines TRBV7-9 with TRBJ2-3; a possible D gene is TRBD2 (6 bases). The ends were cut back, 5 bases at V and 1 base at J, with 19 bases in the middle. The germline CDR1 and CDR2 sequences are SEHNR and FQNEAQ (reference sequence). CDR3 length: 17 residues. In nucleotides, the CDR3 is TGTGCCAGCAGCGCCTACGGGGCGCGGGGAGGCACAGATACGCAGTATTTT. Translation: CASSAYGARGGTDTQYF.

Turning to this clone: Additional DNA sequences in this sample encode the identical CDR3. The chain employs TRBV7-9 and TRBJ2-5; D not resolved. V shed 1 base and J shed 1 base, with 7 bases lying between them. Germline V gene sequence: CDR1 SEHNR, CDR2 FQNEAQ (reference sequence). The CDR3 is made up of 14 amino acids. The CDR3 DNA sequence: TGTGCCAGCAGCTTAGTGGGGTCCCAAGAGACCCAGTACTTC. This codes for CASSLVGSQETQYF.

This clone was detected a few times. V and J are TRBV5-1 and TRBJ1-2; 9 nucleotides line up with TRBD1. The CDR3 has 15 amino acids. V shed 4 bases and J 7 bases; nucleotides not matched to a gene: 11. Germline V gene lookup returns CDR1 SGHRS and CDR2 YFSETQ. This CDR3 reads CASSPGGTGGTGYTF. In nucleotides, the CDR3 is TGCGCCAGCAGCCCTGGGGGAACAGGGGGCACTGGCTACACCTTC.

The chain employs TRBV5-1 and TRBJ2-2, with D perhaps TRBD1 (5 bases). This CDR3 is built from 15 residues. The germline V gene encodes CDR1 SGHRS and CDR2 YFSETQ. Between the trimmed V and J ends, which lost 0 bases and 2 bases, there was a span of 8 bases. The CDR3 region has the DNA TGCGCCAGCAGCTTGGGGGGCCAAAACACCGGGGAGCTGTTTTTT. It is translated as CASSLGGQNTGELFF. The whole variable domain, filled in from reference TRBV5-1 and TRBJ2-2, reads KAGVTQTPRYLIKTRGQQVTLSCSPISGHRSVSWYQQTPGQGLQFLFEYFSETQRNKGNFPGRFSGRQFSNSRSEMNVSTLELGDSALYLCASSLGGQNTGELFFGEGSRLTVL.

The chain combines TRBV5-4 with TRBJ2-5; no firm D call. The germline V gene encodes CDR1 SGHNT and CDR2 YYREEE (reference sequence). The CDR3 consists of 14 residues. V was clipped by 2 bases and J by 3 bases, with 11 bases between them. Here the CDR3 DNA reads TGTGCCAGCAGCTTAGGCCAGGCCGAAGAGACCCAGTACTTC. Residues: CASSLGQAEETQYF.

By share of the sample, this clone is medium-sized (0.01 to 0.1%). The V gene is TRBV28, the J gene TRBJ2-1; possible D gene TRBD2, 7 bases. With 10 bases removed from V and 0 bases from J, the gap between germline ends came to 13 bases. Germline V gene lookup returns CDR1 MDHEN and CDR2 SYDVKM. The CDR3 extends over 14 amino acids. The CDR3 region is CATGGGLSYNEQFF. The CDR3, as DNA: TGTGCCACCGGCGGGGGCCTCTCCTACAATGAGCAGTTCTTC.

This clone was counted a few times. This rearrangement joins TRBV7-9 to TRBJ1-5; 11 bases agree with TRBD1. V gave up 5 bases and J gave up 1 base; unmatched junction bases: 10. CDR3 length: 18 amino acids. Germline V gives CDR1 SEHNR, CDR2 FQNEAQ (reference sequence). CDR3 bases: TGTGCCAGCAGCCCAGGGACAGGGGGAGTCAGGAGCAATCAGCCCCAGCATTTT. This encodes CASSPGTGGVRSNQPQHF.

The J gene is TRBJ1-5, the V gene TRBV19, with D unresolved. Germline V gene data show CDR1 as LNHDA and CDR2 as SQIVND (reference sequence). The CDR3 extends over 13 amino acids. V lost 5 bases, J lost 2 bases, and 7 bases lay in between. The CDR3 protein is CASSVHGNQPQHF. In nucleotides, the CDR3 is TGTGCCAGTAGTGTTCATGGCAATCAGCCCCAGCATTTT.

The chain recombines TRBV4-1 with TRBJ2-1, with D hard to call. Per germline, CDR1 MGHRA and CDR2 YSYEKL. This CDR3 has 16 amino acids. V lost 3 bases and J 7 bases, leaving 19 bases between the germline ends. CDR3: CASSHSSRTGWNEQFF. As DNA, the CDR3 is TGCGCCAGCAGCCATTCCTCGCGGACGGGTTGGAATGAGCAGTTCTTC.

The J gene is TRBJ2-1, the V gene TRBV7-2; 11 positions match TRBD2. This CDR3 contains 15 residues. With 5 bases clipped from V and 5 bases from J, the junction kept 5 bases outside the gene matches. Germline V CDR1 and CDR2: SGHTA, FQGNSA. The CDR3 bases are TGTGCCAGCAGCCTAGGGACTAGCGGTAACAATGAGCAGTTCTTC. Protein sequence: CASSLGTSGNNEQFF.

The chain uses TRBV3-1 (or the pseudogene TRBV3-2) and TRBJ2-7; the D is unclear. The V end lost 1 base, the J end lost 2 bases, and 12 bases lay between the germline ends. The CDR3 length is 15 residues. CDR1 LGHDT and CDR2 YNNKEL come from the germline V gene (reference sequence). The CDR3: CASSQGTGSTYEQYF. The CDR3 DNA is TGTGCCAGCAGCCAAGGCACTGGCAGTACCTACGAGCAGTACTTC.